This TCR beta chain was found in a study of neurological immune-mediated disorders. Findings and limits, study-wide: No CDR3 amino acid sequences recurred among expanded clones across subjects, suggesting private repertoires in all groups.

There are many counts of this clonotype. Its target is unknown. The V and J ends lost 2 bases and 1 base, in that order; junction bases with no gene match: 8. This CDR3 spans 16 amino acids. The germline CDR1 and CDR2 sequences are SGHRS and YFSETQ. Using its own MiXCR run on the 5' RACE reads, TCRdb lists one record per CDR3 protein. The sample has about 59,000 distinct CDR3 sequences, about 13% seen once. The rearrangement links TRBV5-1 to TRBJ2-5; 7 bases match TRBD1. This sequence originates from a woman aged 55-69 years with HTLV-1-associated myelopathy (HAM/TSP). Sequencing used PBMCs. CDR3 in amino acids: CASSFRQGELQETQYF. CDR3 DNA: TGCGCCAGCAGCTTTCGACAGGGCGAACTCCAAGAGACCCAGTACTTC. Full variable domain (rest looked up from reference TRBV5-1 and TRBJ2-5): KAGVTQTPRYLIKTRGQQVTLSCSPISGHRSVSWYQQTPGQGLQFLFEYFSETQRNKGNFPGRFSGRQFSNSRSEMNVSTLELGDSALYLCASSFRQGELQETQYFGPGTRLLVL.